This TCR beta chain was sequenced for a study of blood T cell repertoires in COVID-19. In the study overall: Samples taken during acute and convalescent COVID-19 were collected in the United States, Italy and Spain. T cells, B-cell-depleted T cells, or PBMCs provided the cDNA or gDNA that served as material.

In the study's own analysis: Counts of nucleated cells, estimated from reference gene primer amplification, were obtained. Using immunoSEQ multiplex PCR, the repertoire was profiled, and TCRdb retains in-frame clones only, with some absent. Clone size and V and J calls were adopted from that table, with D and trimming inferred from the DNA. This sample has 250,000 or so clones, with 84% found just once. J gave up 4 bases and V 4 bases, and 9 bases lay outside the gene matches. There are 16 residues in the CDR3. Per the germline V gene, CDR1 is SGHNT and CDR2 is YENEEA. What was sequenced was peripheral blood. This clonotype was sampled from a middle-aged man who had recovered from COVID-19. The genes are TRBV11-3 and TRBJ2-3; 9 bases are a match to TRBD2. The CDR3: CASSSPLAGHADTQYF. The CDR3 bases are TGTGCCAGCAGCTCCCCCCTAGCGGGGCACGCAGATACGCAGTATTTT. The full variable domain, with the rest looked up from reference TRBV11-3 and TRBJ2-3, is EAGVVQSPRYKIIEKKQPVAFWCNPISGHNTLYWYLQNLGQGPELLIRYENEEAVDDSQLPKDRFSAERLKGVDSTLKIQPAELGDSAVYLCASSSPLAGHADTQYFGPGTRLTVL.